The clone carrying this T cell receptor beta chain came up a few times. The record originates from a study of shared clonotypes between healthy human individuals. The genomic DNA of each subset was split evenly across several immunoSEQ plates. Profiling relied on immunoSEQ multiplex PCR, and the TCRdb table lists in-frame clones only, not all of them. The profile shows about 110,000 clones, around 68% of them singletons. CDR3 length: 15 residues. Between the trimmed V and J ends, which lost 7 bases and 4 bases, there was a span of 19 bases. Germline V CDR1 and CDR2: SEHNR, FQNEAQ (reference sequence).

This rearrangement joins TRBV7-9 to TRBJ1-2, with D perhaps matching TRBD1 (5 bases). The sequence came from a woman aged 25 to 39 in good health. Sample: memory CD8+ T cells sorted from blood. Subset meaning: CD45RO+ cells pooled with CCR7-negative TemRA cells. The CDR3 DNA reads TGTGCCAGCACCGACCGGTCGGGACCGCTCTATGGCTACACCTTC. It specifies CASTDRSGPLYGYTF.